This entry features one TCR beta chain sequence. Its antigen is unknown. Researchers ran the PCR with 60 Vbeta and 13 Jbeta primers. The table came from immunoSEQ multiplex PCR; TCRdb's copy has only in-frame clones and leaves some out. The data contain over 100,000 clones, 70% to 85% of them singletons. Germline lookup yields CDR1 LGHNA and CDR2 YNFKEQ. V was cut by 1 base and J by 3 bases, with 9 bases left in between. This CDR3 comprises 14 residues. This sample stems from a study of cytomegalovirus exposure and HLA in healthy donors. Study-wide results and caveats: Cytomegalovirus-associated status was assigned to some 160 TCR beta chains.

What was sequenced was PBMCs. The clonotype was recovered from a male donor in good health and CMV-seropositive. The genes are TRBV4-2 and TRBJ1-1; D gene uncertain. The CDR3, as DNA: TGTGCCAGCAGCCAAGGGAGTTTCGACACTGAAGCTTTCTTT. Amino acids: CASSQGSFDTEAFF.